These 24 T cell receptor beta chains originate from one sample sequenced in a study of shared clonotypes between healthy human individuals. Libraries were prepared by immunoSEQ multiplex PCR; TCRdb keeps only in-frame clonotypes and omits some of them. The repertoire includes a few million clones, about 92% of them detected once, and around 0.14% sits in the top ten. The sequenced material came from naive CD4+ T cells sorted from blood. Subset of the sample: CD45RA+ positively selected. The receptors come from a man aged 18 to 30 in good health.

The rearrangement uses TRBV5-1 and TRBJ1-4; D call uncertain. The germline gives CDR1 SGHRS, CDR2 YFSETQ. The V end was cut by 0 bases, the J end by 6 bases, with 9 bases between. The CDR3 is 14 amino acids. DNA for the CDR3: TGCGCCAGCAGCTTGGATCCAGACTATGAAAAACTGTTTTTT. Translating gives CASSLDPDYEKLFF.

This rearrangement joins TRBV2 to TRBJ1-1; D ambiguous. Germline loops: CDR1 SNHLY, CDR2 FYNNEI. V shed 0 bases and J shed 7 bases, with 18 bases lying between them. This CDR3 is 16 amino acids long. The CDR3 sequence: CASSEAGTAYYSEAFF. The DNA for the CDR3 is TGTGCCAGCAGTGAAGCGGGTACAGCATACTACAGTGAAGCTTTCTTT.

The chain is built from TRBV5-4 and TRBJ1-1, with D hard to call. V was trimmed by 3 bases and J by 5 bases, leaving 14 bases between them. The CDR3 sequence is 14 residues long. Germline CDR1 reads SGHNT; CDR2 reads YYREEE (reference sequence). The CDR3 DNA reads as TGTGCCAGCAGCTCCGGCGGGTGGAGTACTGAAGCTTTCTTT. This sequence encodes CASSSGGWSTEAFF.

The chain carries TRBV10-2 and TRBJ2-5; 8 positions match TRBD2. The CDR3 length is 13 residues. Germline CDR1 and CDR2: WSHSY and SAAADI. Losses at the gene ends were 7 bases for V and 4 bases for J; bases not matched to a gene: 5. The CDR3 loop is CASIRGGGETQYF. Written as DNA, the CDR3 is TGCGCCAGCATCCGGGGGGGAGGAGAGACCCAGTACTTC.

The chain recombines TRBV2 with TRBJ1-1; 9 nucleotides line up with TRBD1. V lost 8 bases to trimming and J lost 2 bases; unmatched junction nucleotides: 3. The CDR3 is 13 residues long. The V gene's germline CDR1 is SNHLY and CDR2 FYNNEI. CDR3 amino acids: CASWGQGNTEAFF. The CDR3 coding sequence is TGTGCCAGCTGGGGACAGGGCAACACTGAAGCTTTCTTT. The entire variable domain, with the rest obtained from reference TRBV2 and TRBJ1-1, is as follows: EPEVTQTPSHQVTQMGQEVILRCVPISNHLYFYWYRQILGQKVEFLVSFYNNEISEKSEIFDDQFSVERPDGSNFTLKIRSTKLEDSAMYFCASWGQGNTEAFFGQGTRLTVV.

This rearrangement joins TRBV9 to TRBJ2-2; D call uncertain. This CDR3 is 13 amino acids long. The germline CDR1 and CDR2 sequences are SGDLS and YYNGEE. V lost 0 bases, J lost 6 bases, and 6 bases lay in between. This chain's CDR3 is CASSVDPPGELFF. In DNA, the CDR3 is TGTGCCAGCAGCGTAGATCCCCCCGGGGAGCTGTTTTTT.

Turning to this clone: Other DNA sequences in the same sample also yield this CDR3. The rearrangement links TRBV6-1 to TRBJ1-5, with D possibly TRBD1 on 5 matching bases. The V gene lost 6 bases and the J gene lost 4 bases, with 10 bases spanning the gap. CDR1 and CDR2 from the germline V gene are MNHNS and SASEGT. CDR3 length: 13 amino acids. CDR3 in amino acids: CASSEEGNQPQHF. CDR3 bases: TGTGCCAGCAGCGAGGAGGGGAATCAGCCCCAGCATTTT.

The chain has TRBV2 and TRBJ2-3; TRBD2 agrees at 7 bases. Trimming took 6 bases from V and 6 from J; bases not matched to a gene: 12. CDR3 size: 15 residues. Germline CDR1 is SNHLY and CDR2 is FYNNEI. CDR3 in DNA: TGTGCCAGCAGCTCTCTGGCGGGGGTTTTCGATACGCAGTATTTT. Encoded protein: CASSSLAGVFDTQYF.

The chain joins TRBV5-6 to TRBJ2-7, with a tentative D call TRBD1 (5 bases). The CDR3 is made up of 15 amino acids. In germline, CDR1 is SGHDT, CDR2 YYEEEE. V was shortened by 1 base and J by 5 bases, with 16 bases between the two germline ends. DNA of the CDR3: TGTGCCAGCAGCTTGTTTTGGCAGGGAAGAAACGAGCAGTACTTC. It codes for CASSLFWQGRNEQYF.

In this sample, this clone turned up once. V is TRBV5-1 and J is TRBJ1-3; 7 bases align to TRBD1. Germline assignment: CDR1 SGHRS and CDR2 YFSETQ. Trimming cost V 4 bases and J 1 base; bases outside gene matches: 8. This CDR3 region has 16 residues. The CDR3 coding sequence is TGCGCCAGCAGCCCGGGGACAGCTTCTTCTGGAAACACCATATATTTT. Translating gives CASSPGTASSGNTIYF.

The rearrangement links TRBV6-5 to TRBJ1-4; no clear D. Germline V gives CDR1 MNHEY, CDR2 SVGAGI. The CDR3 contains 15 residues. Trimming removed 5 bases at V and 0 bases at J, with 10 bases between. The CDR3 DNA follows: TGTGCCAGCAGTATCTCCCGGGCAACTAATGAAAAACTGTTTTTT. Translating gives CASSISRATNEKLFF.

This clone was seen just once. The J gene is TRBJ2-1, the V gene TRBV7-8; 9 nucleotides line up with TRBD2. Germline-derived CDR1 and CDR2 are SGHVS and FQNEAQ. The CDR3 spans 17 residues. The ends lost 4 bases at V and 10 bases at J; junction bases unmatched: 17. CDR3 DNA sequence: TGTGCCAGCAGCTACCGATTTATAGCGGGAGATGCTCGGGAGCAGTTCTTC. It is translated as CASSYRFIAGDAREQFF.

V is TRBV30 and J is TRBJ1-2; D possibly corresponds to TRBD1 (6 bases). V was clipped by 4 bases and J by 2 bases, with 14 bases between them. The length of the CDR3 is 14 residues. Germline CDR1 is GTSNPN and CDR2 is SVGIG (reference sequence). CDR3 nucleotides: TGTGCCTGGAAAAGGGACACCAAGAACTATGGCTACACCTTC. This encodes CAWKRDTKNYGYTF.

The CDR3 DNA follows: TGCGCCAGCAGCGAGCCCGCTGCCGGCTCCTACGAGCAGTACTTC. Translating it yields CASSEPAAGSYEQYF. J is TRBJ2-7 and V is TRBV5-1; unclear D gene. Germline V CDR1 and CDR2: SGHRS, YFSETQ. The CDR3 covers 15 residues. Trimming left V 4 bases short and J 0 bases short, with 14 bases between.

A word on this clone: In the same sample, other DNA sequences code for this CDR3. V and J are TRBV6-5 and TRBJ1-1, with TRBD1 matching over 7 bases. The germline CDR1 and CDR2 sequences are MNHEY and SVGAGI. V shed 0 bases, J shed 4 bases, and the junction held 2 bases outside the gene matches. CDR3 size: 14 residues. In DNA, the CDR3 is TGTGCCAGCAGTTACTCGTCAGGGGGCACTGAAGCTTTCTTT. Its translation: CASSYSSGGTEAFF.

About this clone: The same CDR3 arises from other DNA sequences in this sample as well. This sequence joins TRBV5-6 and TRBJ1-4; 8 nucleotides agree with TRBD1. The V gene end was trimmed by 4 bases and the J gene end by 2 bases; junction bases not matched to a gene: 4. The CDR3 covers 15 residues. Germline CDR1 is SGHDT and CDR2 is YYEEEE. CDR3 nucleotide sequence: TGTGCCAGCAGCCTGACAGGGGTTACTAATGAAAAACTGTTTTTT. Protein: CASSLTGVTNEKLFF.

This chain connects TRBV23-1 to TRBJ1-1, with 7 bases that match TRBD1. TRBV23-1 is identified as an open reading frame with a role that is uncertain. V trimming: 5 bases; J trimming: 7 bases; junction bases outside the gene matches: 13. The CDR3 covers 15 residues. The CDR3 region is CASSSQGSLGREAFF. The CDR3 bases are TGCGCCAGCAGTTCACAGGGGTCATTAGGCCGTGAAGCTTTCTTT.

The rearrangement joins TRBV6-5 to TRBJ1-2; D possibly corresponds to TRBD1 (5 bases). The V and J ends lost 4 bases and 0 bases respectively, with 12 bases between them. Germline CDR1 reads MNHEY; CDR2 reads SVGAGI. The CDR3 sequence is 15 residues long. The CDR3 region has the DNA TGTGCCAGCAGTTCCGCAGGGATTACTAACTATGGCTACACCTTC. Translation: CASSSAGITNYGYTF.

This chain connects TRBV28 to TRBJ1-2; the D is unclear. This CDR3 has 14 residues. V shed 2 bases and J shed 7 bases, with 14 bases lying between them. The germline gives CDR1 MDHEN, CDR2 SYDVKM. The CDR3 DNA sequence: TGTGCCAGCAGTTTAGGGGTTGGTGGACGTGGCTACACCTTC. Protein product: CASSLGVGGRGYTF.

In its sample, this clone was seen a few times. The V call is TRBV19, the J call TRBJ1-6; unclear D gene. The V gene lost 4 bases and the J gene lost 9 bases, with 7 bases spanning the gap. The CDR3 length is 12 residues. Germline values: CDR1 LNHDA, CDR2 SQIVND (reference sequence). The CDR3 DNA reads TGTGCCAGTAGTAGGGAGAGTTCACCCCTCCACTTT. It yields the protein CASSRESSPLHF.

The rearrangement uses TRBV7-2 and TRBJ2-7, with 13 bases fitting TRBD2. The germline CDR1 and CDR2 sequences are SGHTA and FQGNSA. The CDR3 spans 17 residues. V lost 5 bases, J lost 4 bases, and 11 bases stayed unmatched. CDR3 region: CASSTRVGGLAGYEQYF. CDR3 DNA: TGTGCCAGCAGCACCAGGGTTGGGGGACTAGCGGGATACGAGCAGTACTTC. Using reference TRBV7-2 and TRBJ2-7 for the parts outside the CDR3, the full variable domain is GAGVSQSPSNKVTEKGKDVELRCDPISGHTALYWYRQSLGQGLEFLIYFQGNSAPDKSGLPSDRFSAERTGGSVSTLTIQRTQQEDSAVYLCASSTRVGGLAGYEQYFGPGTRLTVT.

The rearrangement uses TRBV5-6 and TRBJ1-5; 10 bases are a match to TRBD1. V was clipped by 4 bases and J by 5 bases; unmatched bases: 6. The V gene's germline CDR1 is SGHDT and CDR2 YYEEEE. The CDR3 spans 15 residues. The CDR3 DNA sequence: TGTGCCAGCAGCCGGACAGGGGGGGAATATCAGCCCCAGCATTTT. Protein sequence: CASSRTGGEYQPQHF.

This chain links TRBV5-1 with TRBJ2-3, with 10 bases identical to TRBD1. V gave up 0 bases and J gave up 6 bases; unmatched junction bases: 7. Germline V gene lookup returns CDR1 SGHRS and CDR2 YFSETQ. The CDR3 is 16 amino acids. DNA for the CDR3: TGCGCCAGCAGCTTGGCCGGGACAGGGGCTAGTGATACGCAGTATTTT. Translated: CASSLAGTGASDTQYF.

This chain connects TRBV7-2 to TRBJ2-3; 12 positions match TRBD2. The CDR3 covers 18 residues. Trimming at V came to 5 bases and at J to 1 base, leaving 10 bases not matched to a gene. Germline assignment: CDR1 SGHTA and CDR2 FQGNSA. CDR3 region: CASSPTSGRNFGTDTQYF. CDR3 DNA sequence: TGTGCCAGCAGCCCTACTAGCGGGAGGAATTTTGGCACAGATACGCAGTATTTT.